The sequence of this T cell receptor (beta chain) was determined in a study of blood T cell repertoires in COVID-19. The CDR3 sequence is 15 residues long. V gave up 3 bases and J gave up 5 bases; unmatched junction bases: 9. The V gene's germline CDR1 is MDHEN and CDR2 SYDVKM. Assay used: immunoSEQ multiplex PCR; TCRdb lists only in-frame clones, some missing. Seen here are 300,000 to 350,000 clones, around 90% observed once, and the top ten hold around 4.5%. Only one count was recorded for this clone. The clonotype comes from a woman under 30 with acute COVID-19. The J gene is TRBJ2-5, the V gene TRBV28; 7 bases map to TRBD1. Sequencing was done on a sample of PBMCs or T cells enriched from blood (not recorded which). DNA for the CDR3: TGTGCCAGCAGTTTTACAGGGGTTATCACGGAGACCCAGTACTTC. Translation gives CASSFTGVITETQYF.